This TCR beta chain originates from a study of blood T cell repertoires in COVID-19. Study-wide background: Sample material is recorded as cDNA or gDNA derived from T cells, B-cell-depleted T cells, or PBMCs.

TCRdb's table, derived via immunoSEQ multiplex PCR, lists solely in-frame clones and lacks some. The data show about 360,000 clones, more than 70% seen once. The clonotype was recovered from a man aged 30 to 39 with active or convalescent COVID-19. Input material: peripheral blood.

CDR3: CASSLLARHEQFF. The CDR3 nucleotides read TGTGCCAGCAGCTTACTAGCAAGGCATGAGCAGTTCTTC. The V and J genes are TRBV5-4 and TRBJ2-1; weak D call: TRBD2 (6 bases). V gave up 2 bases and J gave up 8 bases, with 11 bases separating them. CDR3 length: 13 amino acids. Germline V CDR1 and CDR2: SGHNT, YYREEE (reference sequence).